The entry that follows covers one T cell receptor beta chain sequence. Its antigen remains unknown. Germline CDR1 reads DFQATT; CDR2 reads SNEGSKA (reference sequence). The CDR3 has 14 residues. The V and J ends lost 6 bases and 5 bases, in that order; junction bases with no gene match: 8. Unique molecular identifiers tagged the TCRbeta library. Each CDR3 protein is one row after TCRdb ran MiXCR on the PCR reads. The table includes under 850,000 distinct CDR3 sequences, about 12% detected once. The data were taken from a study of T-cell reconstitution after alpha-beta-depleted transplantation in children. Whole-study results and caveats: Surviving recipient T cells and thymic progenitors produced the high day-60 TCRbeta diversity seen in some patients. Several hundred expanded graft clones reportedly gave rise to the alpha-beta T cells present about two months after transplant. Fresh T-cell production supplied most of the T-cell counts and diversity seen one year after transplant.

The TCR comes from a girl aged 2-15 years with congenital amegakaryocytic thrombocytopenia, due to receive a stem cell transplant. The source was PBMCs, collected before TCRalphabeta/CD19-depleted stem cell transplant. The chain joins TRBV20-1 to TRBJ2-3, with TRBD2 matching 10 bases. The CDR3 coding sequence is TGCAGTGCGTACAGCGGGGGGGCCGGAGATACGCAGTATTTT. It encodes CSAYSGGAGDTQYF.